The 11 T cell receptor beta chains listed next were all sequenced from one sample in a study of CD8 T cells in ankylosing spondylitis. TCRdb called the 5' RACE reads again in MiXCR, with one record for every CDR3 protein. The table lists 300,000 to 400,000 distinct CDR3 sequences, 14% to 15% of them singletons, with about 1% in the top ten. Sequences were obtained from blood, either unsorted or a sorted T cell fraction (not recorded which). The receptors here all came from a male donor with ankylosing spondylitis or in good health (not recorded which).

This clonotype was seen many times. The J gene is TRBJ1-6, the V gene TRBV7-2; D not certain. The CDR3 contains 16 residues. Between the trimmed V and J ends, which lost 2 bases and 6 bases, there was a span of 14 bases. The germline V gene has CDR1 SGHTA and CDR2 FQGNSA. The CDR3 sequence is CASSLSGGPTNSPLHF. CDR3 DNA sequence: TGTGCCAGCAGCTTATCGGGAGGTCCTACTAATTCACCCCTCCACTTT.

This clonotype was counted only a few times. Here the CDR3 DNA reads TGCGCCAGCAGCTTTTGGACAGGAACCCTTCCTAACTATGGCTACACCTTC. The encoded protein is CASSFWTGTLPNYGYTF. The rearrangement joins TRBV5-1 to TRBJ1-2; 7 nucleotides line up with TRBD1. CDR1 and CDR2 from the germline V gene are SGHRS and YFSETQ. The junction had 10 bases not matched to a gene; V was cut back by 2 bases and J by 0 bases. The CDR3 covers 17 residues.

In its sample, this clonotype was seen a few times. CDR3 in amino acids: CASSLAWNSPLHF. The CDR3 bases are TGTGCCAGCAGCTTGGCATGGAATTCACCCCTCCACTTT. The rearrangement links TRBV11-2 to TRBJ1-6; no clear D. Germline CDR1 is SGHAT and CDR2 is FQNNGV. The germline V and J ends were trimmed by 3 bases and 7 bases, with 7 bases remaining between them. This CDR3 contains 13 residues.

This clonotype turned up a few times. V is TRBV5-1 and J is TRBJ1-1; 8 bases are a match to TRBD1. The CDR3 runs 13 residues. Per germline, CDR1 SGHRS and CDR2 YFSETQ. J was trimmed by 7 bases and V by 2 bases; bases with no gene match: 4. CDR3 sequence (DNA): TGCGCCAGCAGCTTCAGGGGGCAAAATGAAGCTTTCTTT. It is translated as CASSFRGQNEAFF.

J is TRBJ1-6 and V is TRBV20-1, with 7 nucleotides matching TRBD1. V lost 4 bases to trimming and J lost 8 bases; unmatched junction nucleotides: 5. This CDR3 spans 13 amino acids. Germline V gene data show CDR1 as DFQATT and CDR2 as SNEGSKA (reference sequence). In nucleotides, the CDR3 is TGCAGTGCTAACCGGGACAGAGATTCACCCCTCCACTTT. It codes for CSANRDRDSPLHF.

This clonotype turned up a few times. The CDR3 loop is CASSLVGTNTDTQYF. For the CDR3, the DNA is TGCGCCAGCAGCTTGGTGGGGACCAACACAGATACGCAGTATTTT. The genes are TRBV5-1 and TRBJ2-3; D might be TRBD1 or TRBD2, each matching 5 bases. Trimming cost V 0 bases and J 2 bases, with 10 bases left between them. This CDR3 spans 15 amino acids. Germline V lookup: CDR1 SGHRS, CDR2 YFSETQ. The full variable domain, with the rest looked up from reference TRBV5-1 and TRBJ2-3, is KAGVTQTPRYLIKTRGQQVTLSCSPISGHRSVSWYQQTPGQGLQFLFEYFSETQRNKGNFPGRFSGRQFSNSRSEMNVSTLELGDSALYLCASSLVGTNTDTQYFGPGTRLTVL.

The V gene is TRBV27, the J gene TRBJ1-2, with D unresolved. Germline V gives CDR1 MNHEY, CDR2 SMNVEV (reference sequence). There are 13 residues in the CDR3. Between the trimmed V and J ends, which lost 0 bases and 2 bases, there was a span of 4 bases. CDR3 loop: CASSLSWNYGYTF. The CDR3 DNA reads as TGTGCCAGCAGTTTATCGTGGAACTATGGCTACACCTTC.

The CDR3 region is CAWKRAEKLFF. The CDR3 coding sequence is TGTGCCTGGAAACGGGCGGAAAAACTGTTTTTT. V and J are TRBV30 and TRBJ1-4, with D uncertain. The germline V gene has CDR1 GTSNPN and CDR2 SVGIG (reference sequence). The CDR3 covers 11 residues. Trimming took off 4 bases at V and 8 bases at J, with 8 bases between the two ends.

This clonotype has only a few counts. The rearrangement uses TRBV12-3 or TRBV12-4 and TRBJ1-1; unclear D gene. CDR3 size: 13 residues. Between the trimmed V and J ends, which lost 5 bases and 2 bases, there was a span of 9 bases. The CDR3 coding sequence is TGTGCCAGCAGTCGGGATTTTAACACTGAAGCTTTCTTT. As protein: CASSRDFNTEAFF.

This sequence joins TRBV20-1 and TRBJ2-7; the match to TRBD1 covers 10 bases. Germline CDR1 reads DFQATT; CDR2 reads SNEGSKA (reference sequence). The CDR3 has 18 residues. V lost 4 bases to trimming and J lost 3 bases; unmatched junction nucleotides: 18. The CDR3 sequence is CSATPVTGGQLLYYEQYF. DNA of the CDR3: TGCAGTGCTACGCCAGTGACAGGGGGCCAGCTCCTCTACTACGAGCAGTACTTC.

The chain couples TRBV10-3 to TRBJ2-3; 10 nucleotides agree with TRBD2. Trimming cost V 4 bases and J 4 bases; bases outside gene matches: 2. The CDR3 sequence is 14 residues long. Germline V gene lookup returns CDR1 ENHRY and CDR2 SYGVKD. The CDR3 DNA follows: TGTGCCATCAGTGCTAGCGGGAGCCCAGATACGCAGTATTTT. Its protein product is CAISASGSPDTQYF.